This T cell receptor beta chain was captured in a study of T cells after yellow fever vaccination. As regards this clonotype: Its target is unknown.

V shed 4 bases and J 7 bases; nucleotides not matched to a gene: 9. CDR1 SGDLS and CDR2 YYNGEE come from the germline V gene. This CDR3 comprises 15 residues. Study-wide findings and caveats: Few clonotypes appeared in both CD4 and CD8 compartments.

TCRdb called the 5' RACE reads again in MiXCR, with one record for every CDR3 protein. The table shows 500,000 to 650,000 distinct CDR3 sequences, with approximately 13% occurring only once. The sample consisted of PBMCs, taken on the day of the yellow fever booster vaccination. The rearrangement uses TRBV9 and TRBJ2-1; 9 nucleotides match TRBD2. This sequence originates from a man aged 30 to 39 who received the YFV17D yellow fever vaccine. The CDR3 bases are TGTGCCAGCAGCCCCCAACAGCGGGAGGAGAATGAGCAGTTCTTC. Protein product: CASSPQQREENEQFF.